The 29 T cell receptor beta chains below come from one sample, sequenced in a study of shared clonotypes between healthy human individuals. CD45RO-negative, CCR7-selected cells formed the naive CD8 fraction, which excluded terminally differentiated effector memory CD45RA+ cells. TCRdb's table, derived via immunoSEQ multiplex PCR, lists solely in-frame clones and lacks some. In the table there are under 1 million clones, over 90% of which are singletons. Sequences were obtained from naive CD8+ T cells sorted from blood. Every receptor here comes from a man aged 25-40 years in good health.

The V call is TRBV7-9, the J call TRBJ2-7; D is unclear. Germline V CDR1 and CDR2: SEHNR, FQNEAQ (reference sequence). The V gene lost 4 bases and the J gene lost 0 bases, with 13 bases spanning the gap. CDR3 length: 15 amino acids. In nucleotides, the CDR3 is TGTGCCAGCAGCTCCCCCGTGTCCTCCTCCTACGAGCAGTACTTC. Translating it yields CASSSPVSSSYEQYF.

The chain has TRBV28 and TRBJ1-1; D might be TRBD1 (5 bases). The V gene's germline CDR1 is MDHEN and CDR2 SYDVKM. The V end was cut by 2 bases, the J end by 7 bases, with 17 bases between. The CDR3 spans 15 residues. This CDR3 is CASSLIGATRDEAFF. The DNA for the CDR3 is TGTGCCAGCAGTTTAATTGGGGCGACCCGCGATGAAGCTTTCTTT.

This rearrangement joins TRBV4-3 to TRBJ1-1, with D perhaps matching TRBD1 (6 bases). V was cut by 0 bases and J by 7 bases, with 12 bases left in between. The CDR3 is 14 residues long. The germline CDR1 and CDR2 sequences are LGHNA and YSLEER. The CDR3 coding sequence is TGCGCCAGCAGCCAAGACAGGGGAAGGGTTGAAGCTTTCTTT. It yields the protein CASSQDRGRVEAFF.

The chain employs TRBV7-9 and TRBJ2-5; D is unresolved. The CDR3 runs to 18 residues. The ends were cut back, 1 base at V and 2 bases at J, with 20 bases in the middle. The germline V gene encodes CDR1 SEHNR and CDR2 FQNEAQ (reference sequence). CDR3 in amino acids: CASSLELSATNPQETQYF. The CDR3 nucleotides are TGTGCCAGCAGCTTAGAGCTATCCGCGACAAACCCTCAAGAGACCCAGTACTTC.

This rearrangement joins TRBV7-9 to TRBJ1-4; TRBD1 is a possible D gene (5 bases). The CDR3 runs 15 residues. Germline V gene data show CDR1 as SEHNR and CDR2 as FQNEAQ (reference sequence). Trimming left V 0 bases short and J 7 bases short, with 12 bases between. The DNA of the CDR3 is TGTGCCAGCAGCTTAGCGCGGCAGGGTGGTGAAAAACTGTTTTTT. Amino acids: CASSLARQGGEKLFF.

The gene calls are TRBV7-9 and TRBJ2-7; 8 positions agree with TRBD2. CDR3 length equals 17 residues. Trimming cost V 2 bases and J 3 bases; bases outside gene matches: 12. Per the germline V gene, CDR1 is SEHNR and CDR2 is FQNEAQ (reference sequence). CDR3 sequence reads: CASSLPRGGGNDYEQYF. In DNA form, the CDR3 reads TGTGCCAGCAGCTTACCCCGGGGGGGTGGGAATGACTACGAGCAGTACTTC.

V gene TRBV25-1 combines with J gene TRBJ2-7, with TRBD1 matching over 10 bases. The ends lost 5 bases at V and 2 bases at J; junction bases unmatched: 3. Germline CDR1 MGHDK, CDR2 SYGVNS. This CDR3 is 14 amino acids long. CDR3 bases: TGTGCCAGCAGTACAGGGACAGGGGCCTACGAGCAGTACTTC. This sequence encodes CASSTGTGAYEQYF.

The chain recombines TRBV6-1 with TRBJ1-4; D call uncertain. Germline V gene lookup returns CDR1 MNHNS and CDR2 SASEGT. This CDR3 has 13 amino acids. Between the trimmed V and J ends, which lost 10 bases and 5 bases, there was a span of 14 bases. CDR3: CATLGRLNEKLFF. CDR3 in DNA: TGTGCCACCCTGGGAAGGCTAAATGAAAAACTGTTTTTT.

The chain has TRBV4-1 and TRBJ2-5; 10 positions agree with TRBD2. Losses at the gene ends were 3 bases for V and 7 bases for J; bases not matched to a gene: 8. The germline CDR1 and CDR2 sequences are MGHRA and YSYEKL. CDR3 length: 15 residues. The CDR3 region has the DNA TGCGCCAGCAGCCACGGGGTACTAGCGGGAAGGACCCAGTACTTC. This sequence encodes CASSHGVLAGRTQYF.

This chain links TRBV9 with TRBJ1-2; D perhaps matches TRBD1 (5 bases). CDR1 is SGDLS and CDR2 is YYNGEE in the germline V gene. The CDR3 is 17 amino acids. The germline V and J ends were trimmed by 4 bases and 2 bases, with 21 bases remaining between them. CDR3 sequence (DNA): TGTGCCAGCAGCCCCCCCCGCGGGGGATACGACAACTATGGCTACACCTTC. Translated, it gives CASSPPRGGYDNYGYTF.

This chain links TRBV9 with TRBJ2-5; 11 nucleotides match TRBD2. Losses at the gene ends were 2 bases for V and 5 bases for J; bases not matched to a gene: 11. In germline, CDR1 is SGDLS, CDR2 YYNGEE. This CDR3 region has 17 residues. CDR3 sequence (DNA): TGTGCCAGCAGCGTTGGGTCCGTAGCGGGAGGGGGTGAGACCCAGTACTTC. It translates to CASSVGSVAGGGETQYF.

The V gene is TRBV19, the J gene TRBJ2-1; 10 nucleotides match TRBD2. The V segment lost 4 bases and the J segment 6 bases; nucleotides outside the gene matches: 9. This CDR3 has 16 residues. Germline V gene data show CDR1 as LNHDA and CDR2 as SQIVND (reference sequence). The CDR3 coding sequence is TGTGCCAGTAGTAGTTGGACTAGCGGCATGCTCAATGAGCAGTTCTTC. This translates into CASSSWTSGMLNEQFF.

This chain links TRBV28 with TRBJ1-5; TRBD1 matches 8 bases. V was pared by 2 bases and J by 7 bases, with 10 bases of the junction left unmatched. CDR1 and CDR2 (germline): MDHEN, SYDVKM. The CDR3 is made up of 16 amino acids. CDR3 coding DNA: TGTGCCAGCAGTTTAGAGCAGGGGGCGCCCTCACAGCCCCAGCATTTT. Encoded protein: CASSLEQGAPSQPQHF.

The chain couples TRBV6-6 to TRBJ2-3, with 9 bases aligning to TRBD1. The CDR3 loop spans 15 amino acids. V lost 4 bases to trimming and J lost 6 bases; unmatched junction nucleotides: 8. From germline, CDR1 is MNHNY and CDR2 SVGAGI (reference sequence). CDR3 amino acids: CASSSRTGAADTQYF. The CDR3 nucleotides read TGTGCCAGCAGTTCGAGGACAGGGGCCGCGGATACGCAGTATTTT.

A remark on this clone: The sample has other DNA sequences that encode this CDR3 too. The CDR3 sequence is CAWSVHSGANVLTF. DNA for the CDR3: TGTGCCTGGAGTGTTCACTCCGGGGCCAACGTCCTGACTTTC. The V call is TRBV30, the J call TRBJ2-6; the D is unclear. The germline CDR1 and CDR2 sequences are GTSNPN and SVGIG (reference sequence). The ends were cut back, 0 bases at V and 4 bases at J, with 7 bases in the middle. This CDR3 is built from 14 residues.

The V and J genes are TRBV2 and TRBJ2-1, with a weak D call TRBD2 (5 bases). CDR3 length: 15 residues. Per the germline V gene, CDR1 is SNHLY and CDR2 is FYNNEI. Trimming pared 3 bases from V and 9 bases from J, leaving 18 bases between. The chain's CDR3 is CASSDPPKGDIEQFF. The CDR3 DNA sequence: TGTGCCAGCAGTGACCCCCCCAAGGGAGATATTGAGCAGTTCTTC.

The CDR3 sequence: CASSLLGGYAELGTDTQYF. The DNA of the CDR3 is TGCGCCAGCAGCTTACTTGGCGGGTACGCCGAGTTGGGCACAGATACGCAGTATTTT. The V gene is TRBV5-1, the J gene TRBJ2-3, with D maybe TRBD2 (5 bases). The CDR3 covers 19 residues. The V gene's germline CDR1 is SGHRS and CDR2 YFSETQ. Trimming removed 2 bases from V and 1 base from J, with 23 bases in between.

J is TRBJ2-7 and V is TRBV9; TRBD2 matches at 10 bases. Germline V gives CDR1 SGDLS, CDR2 YYNGEE. V lost 1 base, J lost 6 bases, and 7 bases stayed unmatched. CDR3 length: 15 amino acids. The CDR3 coding sequence is TGTGCCAGCAGCGTAAGGTCTAGCGGGAGCGGCGAGCAGTACTTC. It encodes CASSVRSSGSGEQYF.

CDR3 sequence: CASRSGSYEQYF. CDR3 in DNA: TGTGCCAGCAGGAGCGGATCCTACGAGCAGTACTTC. V is TRBV2 and J is TRBJ2-7, with a weak D call TRBD2 (5 bases). CDR1 and CDR2 from the germline V gene are SNHLY and FYNNEI. The CDR3 is made up of 12 amino acids. V lost 6 bases and J 1 base, leaving 7 bases between the germline ends.

The chain recombines TRBV21-1 with TRBJ2-1; the DNA was not used to check the table's D call, TRBD1. TRBV21-1 is listed as a pseudogene. CDR3 length: 11 residues. The CDR3 nucleotides are TGTGCCAGCAGGGGGCGTAGTGAGCAGTTCTTC. This gives the protein CASRGRSEQFF.

The chain combines TRBV11-3 with TRBJ2-1; no firm D call. V was clipped by 5 bases and J by 7 bases, with 12 bases between them. Germline CDR1 SGHNT, CDR2 YENEEA. CDR3 size: 13 residues. This CDR3 reads CASSLPSSNEQFF. The CDR3 DNA follows: TGTGCCAGCAGCCTCCCATCGAGTAATGAGCAGTTCTTC.

The rearrangement links TRBV6-4 to TRBJ2-1, with D possibly being TRBD1 (6 bases). The CDR3 extends over 14 amino acids. V was cut by 5 bases and J by 1 base, with 9 bases left in between. CDR1 is MRHNA and CDR2 is SNTAGT in the germline V gene. The CDR3, as DNA: TGTGCCAGCAGTACAACAGGGTCCTACAATGAGCAGTTCTTC. Amino acids: CASSTTGSYNEQFF.

The J gene is TRBJ2-1, the V gene TRBV7-2; no clear D. Trimming took 5 bases from V and 10 from J, leaving 12 bases between them. The germline CDR1 and CDR2 sequences are SGHTA and FQGNSA. This CDR3 comprises 12 residues. The CDR3 sequence is CASSPPRTEQFF. For the CDR3, the DNA is TGTGCCAGCAGCCCCCCGCGTACGGAGCAGTTCTTC.

This rearrangement joins TRBV10-1 to TRBJ2-3; D gene uncertain. This CDR3 comprises 15 residues. V was pared by 2 bases and J by 0 bases, with 9 bases between. CDR1 WNHNN and CDR2 SYGVQD come from the germline V gene (reference sequence). The DNA for the CDR3 is TGCGCCAGCAGTGAGCACGGATTGAGCACAGATACGCAGTATTTT. Protein: CASSEHGLSTDTQYF.

The chain employs TRBV28 and TRBJ2-1; D is possibly TRBD1 (6 bases). This CDR3 has 15 residues. The germline gives CDR1 MDHEN, CDR2 SYDVKM. V was trimmed by 6 bases and J by 3 bases, leaving 15 bases between them. The CDR3 nucleotides are TGTGCCAGCAGCCTCGGACAGCTTAGCTACAATGAGCAGTTCTTC. Its translation: CASSLGQLSYNEQFF.

The chain is built from TRBV25-1 and TRBJ2-7, with D possibly being TRBD1 or TRBD2 (5 bases each). V lost 4 bases to trimming and J lost 6 bases, with 7 bases between them. Germline lookup yields CDR1 MGHDK and CDR2 SYGVNS. CDR3 length: 11 residues. The CDR3 loop reads CASSAGTEQYF. In DNA form, the CDR3 reads TGTGCCAGCAGTGCCGGGACCGAGCAGTACTTC.

In DNA, the CDR3 is TGTGCCAGCGTACGGGAGTTGCCCAATGAGCAGTTCTTC. It translates to CASVRELPNEQFF. V is TRBV7-3 and J is TRBJ2-1; a possible D gene is TRBD2 (6 bases). Trimming cost V 8 bases and J 6 bases, with 14 bases left between them. CDR1 and CDR2 (germline): SGHTA, FQGTGA. This CDR3 region has 13 residues. The full variable domain, its missing parts supplied by reference TRBV7-3 and TRBJ2-1, is GAGVSQTPSNKVTEKGKYVELRCDPISGHTALYWYRQSLGQGPEFLIYFQGTGAADDSGLPNDRFFAVRPEGSVSTLKIQRTERGDSAVYLCASVRELPNEQFFGPGTRLTVL.

This chain uses TRBV13 with TRBJ2-7; D might be TRBD1 or TRBD2, each matching 5 bases. Between the trimmed V and J ends, which lost 6 bases and 4 bases, there was a span of 10 bases. The CDR3 has 12 amino acids. Germline lookup yields CDR1 PRHDT and CDR2 FYEKMQ (reference sequence). The CDR3 loop reads CASRLGVYEQYF. CDR3 coding DNA: TGTGCCAGCAGGCTGGGGGTTTACGAGCAGTACTTC. Looking up the rest from reference TRBV13 and TRBJ2-7 gives the full variable domain: AAGVIQSPRHLIKEKRETATLKCYPIPRHDTVYWYQQGPGQDPQFLISFYEKMQSDKGSIPDRFSAQQFSDYHSELNMSSLELGDSALYFCASRLGVYEQYFGPGTRLTVT.

The rearrangement links TRBV6-6 to TRBJ2-7; 9 nucleotides align to TRBD1. CDR3 length: 15 residues. The V gene end was trimmed by 7 bases and the J gene end by 6 bases; junction bases not matched to a gene: 13. CDR1 and CDR2 from the germline V gene are MNHNY and SVGAGI (reference sequence). The CDR3 region has the DNA TGTGCCAGCACCTTCAGCGGGGACAGGGCCAGCGAGCAGTACTTC. Amino acid sequence: CASTFSGDRASEQYF.